The 21 T cell receptor beta chains given below trace back to one sample, sequenced in a study of blood T cell repertoires in COVID-19. The protocol was immunoSEQ multiplex PCR, while the TCRdb copy is restricted to in-frame clones and leaves out a portion. The sample contains under 450,000 clones, around 89% of which appear only once. Material for sequencing was peripheral blood. Receptors were obtained from a woman between 40 and 50 years old with COVID-19, enrolled during active disease.

The chain recombines TRBV5-6 with TRBJ1-2; 7 bases agree with TRBD1. The CDR3 has 14 amino acids. With 4 bases clipped from V and 4 bases from J, the junction kept 7 bases outside the gene matches. Germline assignment: CDR1 SGHDT and CDR2 YYEEEE. DNA of the CDR3: TGTGCCAGCAGCCAGGACAGGACCTCCTATGGCTACACCTTC. Translating gives CASSQDRTSYGYTF.

The chain has TRBV6-5 and TRBJ1-5, with D uncertain. The CDR3 is 14 residues long. Germline V lookup: CDR1 MNHEY, CDR2 SVGAGI. The germline V and J ends were trimmed by 6 bases and 7 bases, with 16 bases remaining between them. CDR3 protein: CASRPEGRLQPQHF. CDR3 DNA: TGTGCCAGCAGGCCGGAGGGAAGGCTCCAGCCCCAGCATTTT.

This rearrangement joins TRBV7-2 to TRBJ1-2, with D possibly matching TRBD1 (6 bases). This CDR3 has 13 residues. The ends were cut back, 2 bases at V and 5 bases at J, with 9 bases in the middle. CDR1 and CDR2 from the germline V gene are SGHTA and FQGNSA. CDR3 sequence reads: CASSLPGTYGYTF. As DNA, the CDR3 is TGTGCCAGCAGCTTACCGGGGACATATGGCTACACCTTC.

The chain recombines TRBV27 with TRBJ1-5, with a tentative D call TRBD1 (6 bases). The CDR3 sequence is 15 residues long. V was pared by 8 bases and J by 0 bases, with 14 bases between. Germline CDR1 MNHEY, CDR2 SMNVEV (reference sequence). The CDR3 DNA reads as TGTGCCAGCTCCCAGGGGCGGTATAGCAATCAGCCCCAGCATTTT. Protein: CASSQGRYSNQPQHF.

This sequence joins TRBV30 and TRBJ2-1; 11 nucleotides match TRBD1. This CDR3 contains 13 residues. Germline CDR1 and CDR2: GTSNPN and SVGIG (reference sequence). Trimming removed 3 bases from V and 10 bases from J; junction bases left unmatched: 5. The CDR3 DNA sequence: TGTGCCTGGAGCGAATGGACAGGGGGCGAGCAGTTCTTC. It specifies CAWSEWTGGEQFF.

This clone was counted a few times. Written as DNA, the CDR3 is TGTGCCAGCAGCCCTACGAACACCGGGGAGCTGTTTTTT. This gives the protein CASSPTNTGELFF. The V gene is TRBV7-3, the J gene TRBJ2-2, with D hard to call. Looked up from germline, CDR1 is SGHTA and CDR2 is FQGTGA. V lost 5 bases and J lost 0, with 4 bases in between. This CDR3 has 13 amino acids. Using reference TRBV7-3 and TRBJ2-2 for the parts outside the CDR3, the full variable domain is GAGVSQTPSNKVTEKGKYVELRCDPISGHTALYWYRQSLGQGPEFLIYFQGTGAADDSGLPNDRFFAVRPEGSVSTLKIQRTERGDSAVYLCASSPTNTGELFFGEGSRLTVL.

This CDR3 reads CASSDRGRGNTEAFF. The CDR3 coding sequence is TGTGCCAGCAGCGACAGGGGAAGAGGGAACACTGAAGCTTTCTTT. This rearrangement joins TRBV3-1 (or the pseudogene TRBV3-2) to TRBJ1-1, with 8 bases that match TRBD1. Trimming removed 5 bases from V and 1 base from J; junction bases left unmatched: 6. The germline V gene has CDR1 LGHDT and CDR2 YNNKEL (reference sequence). CDR3 size: 15 residues.

V is TRBV9 and J is TRBJ2-7; maybe TRBD2 (6 bases). Germline V gene sequence: CDR1 SGDLS, CDR2 YYNGEE. This CDR3 comprises 14 residues. The V and J ends lost 2 bases and 3 bases respectively, with 12 bases between them. The CDR3 DNA reads TGTGCCAGCAGCGTCGCGGGACGGAACTACGAGCAGTACTTC. Amino acids: CASSVAGRNYEQYF.

This rearrangement joins TRBV4-3 to TRBJ1-2; D is ambiguous. Trimming stripped 3 bases from V and 8 bases from J, with 10 bases between. Germline V gives CDR1 LGHNA, CDR2 YSLEER. The CDR3 sequence is 12 residues long. CDR3 DNA: TGCGCCAGCAGCCAGGGAGGGAACGGCTACACCTTC. Its protein product is CASSQGGNGYTF.

Here the CDR3 reads CASSPRTGVGKNTIYF. CDR3 bases: TGTGCCAGCAGCCCTCGGACAGGGGTAGGAAAAAACACCATATATTTT. The chain employs TRBV7-2 and TRBJ1-3; 9 positions agree with TRBD1. Germline trimming cut 5 bases from V and 6 bases from J; bases unmatched to any gene: 11. In germline, CDR1 is SGHTA, CDR2 FQGNSA. The CDR3 is made up of 16 amino acids.

V usage is TRBV12-3 or TRBV12-4 and J usage is TRBJ2-3; D might be TRBD2 (5 bases). Trimming left V 5 bases short and J 6 bases short, with 12 bases between. The CDR3 length is 13 residues. CDR3 loop: CASSPGVQDTQYF. For the CDR3, the DNA is TGTGCCAGCAGTCCCGGGGTCCAGGATACGCAGTATTTT.

CDR3 amino acids: CASRGQGLSGEKLFF. Here the CDR3 DNA reads TGTGCCAGCAGGGGGCAGGGGCTCTCAGGCGAAAAACTGTTTTTT. The chain employs TRBV7-9 and TRBJ1-4, with D possibly matching TRBD1 (6 bases). The germline V gene encodes CDR1 SEHNR and CDR2 FQNEAQ (reference sequence). Trimming stripped 6 bases from V and 8 bases from J, with 19 bases between. There are 15 residues in the CDR3.

The V and J genes are TRBV4-2 and TRBJ2-1; 9 nucleotides align to TRBD2. CDR3 length: 15 amino acids. Germline CDR1 LGHNA, CDR2 YNFKEQ. V was pared by 6 bases and J by 8 bases, with 11 bases of the junction left unmatched. CDR3 in amino acids: CASSPRLAVYDEQFF. The CDR3 DNA follows: TGTGCCAGCAGTCCTCGACTAGCGGTCTATGATGAGCAGTTCTTC.

This clone came up once. The J gene is TRBJ2-1, the V gene TRBV30; maybe TRBD2 (6 bases). CDR1 and CDR2 (germline): GTSNPN, SVGIG (reference sequence). The CDR3 runs to 12 residues. Trimming removed 8 bases at V and 5 bases at J, with 13 bases between. The CDR3 sequence is CAGGTSNNEQFF. The DNA of the CDR3 is TGTGCCGGCGGGACTTCTAACAATGAGCAGTTCTTC.

This chain connects TRBV2 to TRBJ1-1; D perhaps matches TRBD1 (6 bases). The CDR3 spans 13 residues. V was cut by 9 bases and J by 1 base, with 12 bases left in between. From germline, CDR1 is SNHLY and CDR2 FYNNEI. The CDR3 spells CASEGQPNTEAFF. The CDR3 DNA reads TGTGCCAGTGAGGGACAACCGAACACTGAAGCTTTCTTT.

The chain uses TRBV29-1 and TRBJ1-2; 9 bases agree with TRBD1. V shed 7 bases, J shed 4 bases, and the junction held 13 bases outside the gene matches. Germline CDR1 SQVTM, CDR2 ANQGSEA. This CDR3 spans 15 amino acids. CDR3 nucleotides: TGCAGCGGCCGGGGAGGGACAGGGTATGGCTATGGCTACACCTTC. Amino acids: CSGRGGTGYGYGYTF.

This chain connects TRBV9 to TRBJ1-3, with D possibly matching TRBD1 (6 bases). There are 14 residues in the CDR3. Germline V gene sequence: CDR1 SGDLS, CDR2 YYNGEE. V was trimmed by 1 base and J by 4 bases, leaving 9 bases between them. The CDR3 spells CASSVQGTGNTIYF. The CDR3 DNA reads as TGTGCCAGCAGCGTACAGGGGACGGGAAACACCATATATTTT.

The CDR3, as DNA: TGTGCCAGCTCACCCGGACTAGCGGGAGTTACCTACGAGCAGTACTTC. Its protein is CASSPGLAGVTYEQYF. The chain carries TRBV18 and TRBJ2-7, with 13 bases lining up with TRBD2. The CDR3 consists of 16 residues. The V and J ends lost 3 bases and 2 bases, in that order; junction bases with no gene match: 4. Germline CDR1 is KGHSH and CDR2 is LQKENI.

The CDR3 region has the DNA TGCGCCAGCAGCCTAGACAGGGTCACTGAAGCTTTCTTT. Translation: CASSLDRVTEAFF. V and J are TRBV4-3 and TRBJ1-1, with 7 bases aligning to TRBD1. The CDR3 runs 13 residues. Germline CDR1 and CDR2: LGHNA and YSLEER. The V and J ends lost 4 bases and 4 bases, in that order; junction bases with no gene match: 3.

The CDR3 DNA sequence: TGTGCCAGCAGTGAATTAACTGGTCTATTGGCCCAGTACTTC. This encodes CASSELTGLLAQYF. V gene TRBV6-1 combines with J gene TRBJ2-5; no clear D gene. This CDR3 has 14 amino acids. Germline V gene sequence: CDR1 MNHNS, CDR2 SASEGT. With 2 bases removed from V and 9 bases from J, the gap between germline ends came to 16 bases.

This chain joins TRBV27 and TRBJ1-6; D may be TRBD1 (6 bases). Trimming removed 5 bases at V and 7 bases at J, with 12 bases between. The CDR3 length is 14 residues. Germline lookup yields CDR1 MNHEY and CDR2 SMNVEV (reference sequence). This CDR3 reads CASSPLTGNSPLHF. The CDR3 DNA is TGTGCCAGCAGTCCCCTTACAGGGAATTCACCCCTCCACTTT.